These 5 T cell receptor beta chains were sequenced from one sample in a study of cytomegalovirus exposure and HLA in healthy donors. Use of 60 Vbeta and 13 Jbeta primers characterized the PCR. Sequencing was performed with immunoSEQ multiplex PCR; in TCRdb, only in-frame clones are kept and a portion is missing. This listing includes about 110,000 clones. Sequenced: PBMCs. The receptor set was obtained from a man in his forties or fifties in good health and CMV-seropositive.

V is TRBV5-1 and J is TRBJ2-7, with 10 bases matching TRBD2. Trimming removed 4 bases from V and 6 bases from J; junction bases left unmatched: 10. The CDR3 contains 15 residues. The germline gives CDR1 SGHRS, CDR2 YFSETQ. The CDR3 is CASSGGLAGDLEQYF. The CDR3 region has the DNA TGCGCCAGCAGCGGCGGGCTAGCGGGAGATCTCGAGCAGTACTTC. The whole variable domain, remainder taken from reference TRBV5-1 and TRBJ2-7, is KAGVTQTPRYLIKTRGQQVTLSCSPISGHRSVSWYQQTPGQGLQFLFEYFSETQRNKGNFPGRFSGRQFSNSRSEMNVSTLELGDSALYLCASSGGLAGDLEQYFGPGTRLTVT.

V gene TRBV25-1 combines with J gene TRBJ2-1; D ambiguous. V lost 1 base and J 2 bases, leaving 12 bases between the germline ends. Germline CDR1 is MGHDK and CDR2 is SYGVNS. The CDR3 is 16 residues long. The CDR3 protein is CASSESYREPYNEQFF. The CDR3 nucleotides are TGTGCCAGCAGTGAATCATATAGAGAACCCTACAATGAGCAGTTCTTC.

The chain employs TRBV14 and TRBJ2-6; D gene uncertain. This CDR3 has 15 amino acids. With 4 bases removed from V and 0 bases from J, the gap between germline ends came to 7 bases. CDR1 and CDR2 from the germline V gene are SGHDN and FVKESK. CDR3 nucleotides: TGTGCCAGCAGCCTCCTCGGCTCTGGGGCCAACGTCCTGACTTTC. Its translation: CASSLLGSGANVLTF.

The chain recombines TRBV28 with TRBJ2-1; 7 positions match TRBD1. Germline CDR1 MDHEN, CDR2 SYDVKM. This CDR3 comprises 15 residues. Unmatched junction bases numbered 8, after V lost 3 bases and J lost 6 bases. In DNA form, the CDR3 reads TGTGCCAGCAGTTTGATGGACAGGACCAGCAATGAGCAGTTCTTC. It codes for CASSLMDRTSNEQFF.

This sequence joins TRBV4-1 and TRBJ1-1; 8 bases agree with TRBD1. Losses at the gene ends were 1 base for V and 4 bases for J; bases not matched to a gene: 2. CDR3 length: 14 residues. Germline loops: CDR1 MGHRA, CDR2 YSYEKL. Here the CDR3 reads CASSQADRVTEAFF. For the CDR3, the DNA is TGCGCCAGCAGCCAAGCGGACAGGGTCACTGAAGCTTTCTTT.